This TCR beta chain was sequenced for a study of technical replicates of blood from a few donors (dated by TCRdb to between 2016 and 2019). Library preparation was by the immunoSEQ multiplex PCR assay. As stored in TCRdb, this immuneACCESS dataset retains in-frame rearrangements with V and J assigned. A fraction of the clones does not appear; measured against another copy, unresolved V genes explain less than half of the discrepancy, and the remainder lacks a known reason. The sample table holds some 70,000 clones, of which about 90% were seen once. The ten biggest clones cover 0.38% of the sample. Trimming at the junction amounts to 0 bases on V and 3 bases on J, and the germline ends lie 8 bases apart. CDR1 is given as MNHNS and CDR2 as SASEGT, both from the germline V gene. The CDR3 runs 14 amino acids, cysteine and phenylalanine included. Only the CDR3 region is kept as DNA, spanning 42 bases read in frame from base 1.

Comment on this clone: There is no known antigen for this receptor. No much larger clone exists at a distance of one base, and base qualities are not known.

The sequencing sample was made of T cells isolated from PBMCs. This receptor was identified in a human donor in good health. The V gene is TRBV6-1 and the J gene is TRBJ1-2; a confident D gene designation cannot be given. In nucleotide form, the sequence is TGTGCCAGCAGTGAAGCCCACTTCGACTATGGCTACACCTTC. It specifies CASSEAHFDYGYTF.